The 5 T cell receptor beta chains reported below all come from one sample, sequenced in a study of blood T cells in healthy people across ages. Using a J-beta primer mix together with a sample-barcoded 5' primer, a second PCR was run for about 6 to 11 cycles. TCRdb re-analysed the 5' RACE reads in MiXCR, keeping a single row per CDR3 protein. The sample has roughly 1.9 million distinct CDR3 sequences, around 40% seen once. The material sequenced was blood. These receptors were collected from a human donor in good health.

The CDR3 DNA is TGCGCCAGCAGCCCCCCTGAAGGTCAGGAGTTACGTTATGGCTACACCTTC. This gives the protein CASSPPEGQELRYGYTF. The J gene is TRBJ1-2, the V gene TRBV4-1; D is unclear. V lost 4 bases and J 5 bases, leaving 23 bases between the germline ends. In germline, CDR1 is MGHRA, CDR2 YSYEKL. This CDR3 contains 17 residues.

This clonotype came up a few times. The rearrangement joins TRBV13 to TRBJ2-7; 9 bases are a match to TRBD2. V gave up 2 bases and J gave up 4 bases; unmatched junction bases: 3. This CDR3 region has 14 residues. Germline CDR1 reads PRHDT; CDR2 reads FYEKMQ (reference sequence). The CDR3 protein is CASSLMGLAYEQYF. For the CDR3, the DNA is TGTGCCAGCAGCTTAATGGGACTAGCATACGAGCAGTACTTC.

The chain links TRBV11-2 to TRBJ2-7; perhaps TRBD1 as D (7 bases). V lost 3 bases and J 4 bases, leaving 19 bases between the germline ends. This CDR3 has 16 residues. From germline, CDR1 is SGHAT and CDR2 FQNNGV. The CDR3 DNA sequence: TGTGCCAGCAGCTTTTCCCGGACAGGAGGGATTTACGAGCAGTACTTC. It specifies CASSFSRTGGIYEQYF.

A few counts support this clonotype. The V gene is TRBV28, the J gene TRBJ2-7, with D perhaps matching TRBD1 or TRBD2 (5 bases each). This CDR3 has 15 amino acids. V was cut by 6 bases and J by 7 bases, with 22 bases left in between. Per the germline V gene, CDR1 is MDHEN and CDR2 is SYDVKM. The DNA for the CDR3 is TGTGCCAGCAGCCCTCCGGGACGGCCGGAAGGTGAGCAGTACTTC. It is translated as CASSPPGRPEGEQYF. The entire variable domain, with the rest obtained from reference TRBV28 and TRBJ2-7, is as follows: DVKVTQSSRYLVKRTGEKVFLECVQDMDHENMFWYRQDPGLGLRLIYFSYDVKMKEKGDIPEGYSVSREKKERFSLILESASTNQTSMYLCASSPPGRPEGEQYFGPGTRLTVT.

The chain employs TRBV5-1 and TRBJ2-1; 7 nucleotides agree with TRBD2. The germline V gene encodes CDR1 SGHRS and CDR2 YFSETQ. The CDR3 has 15 amino acids. The V and J ends lost 2 bases and 3 bases, in that order; junction bases with no gene match: 5. Here the CDR3 DNA reads TGCGCCAGCAGCTTTTCCGGGACTAACTACAATGAGCAGTTCTTC. Its translation: CASSFSGTNYNEQFF.